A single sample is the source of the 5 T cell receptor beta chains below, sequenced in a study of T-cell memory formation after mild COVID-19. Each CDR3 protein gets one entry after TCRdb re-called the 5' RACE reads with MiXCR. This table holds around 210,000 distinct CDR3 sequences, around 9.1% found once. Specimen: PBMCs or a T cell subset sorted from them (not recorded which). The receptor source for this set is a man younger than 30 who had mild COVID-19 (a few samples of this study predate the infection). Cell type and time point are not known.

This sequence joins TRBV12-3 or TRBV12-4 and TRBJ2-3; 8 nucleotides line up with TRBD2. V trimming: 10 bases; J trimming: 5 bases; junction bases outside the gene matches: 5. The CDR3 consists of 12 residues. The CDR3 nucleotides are TGTGCCACGGGGGGGCGTGTAGATACGCAGTATTTT. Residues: CATGGRVDTQYF.

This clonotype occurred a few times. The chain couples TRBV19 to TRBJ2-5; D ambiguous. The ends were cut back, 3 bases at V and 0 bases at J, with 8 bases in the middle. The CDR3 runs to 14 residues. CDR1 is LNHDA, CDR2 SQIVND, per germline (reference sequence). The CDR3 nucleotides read TGTGCCAGTAGTATTGCCGGGTACCAAGAGACCCAGTACTTC. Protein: CASSIAGYQETQYF.

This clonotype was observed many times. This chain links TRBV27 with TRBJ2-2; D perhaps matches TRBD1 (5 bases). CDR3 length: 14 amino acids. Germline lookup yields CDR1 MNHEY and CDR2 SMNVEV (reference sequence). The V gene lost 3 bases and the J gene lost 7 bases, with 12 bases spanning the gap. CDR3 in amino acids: CASSFPTDGGELFF. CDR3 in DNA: TGTGCCAGCAGTTTCCCGACAGACGGCGGGGAGCTGTTTTTT.

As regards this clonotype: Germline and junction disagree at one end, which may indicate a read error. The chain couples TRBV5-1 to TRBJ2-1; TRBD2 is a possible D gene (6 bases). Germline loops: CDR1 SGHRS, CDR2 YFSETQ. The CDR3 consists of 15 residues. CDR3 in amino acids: CSSSFHGGDYNEQFF. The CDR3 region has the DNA TGCTCCAGCAGCTTCCACGGGGGAGACTACAATGAGCAGTTCTTC.

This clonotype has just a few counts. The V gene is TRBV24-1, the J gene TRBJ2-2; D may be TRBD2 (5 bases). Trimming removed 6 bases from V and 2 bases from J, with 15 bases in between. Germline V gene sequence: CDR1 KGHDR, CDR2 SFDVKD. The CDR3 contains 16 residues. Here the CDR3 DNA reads TGTGCCACCAGTTTGTCCGGGGTCCATAACACCGGGGAGCTGTTTTTT. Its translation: CATSLSGVHNTGELFF.